This TCR beta chain was found in a study of T cells in Graves' hyperthyroidism and ophthalmopathy. Study overall: Blood was drawn when the patient was first diagnosed and still untreated.

Findings of the study overall: Blood also showed most of the thyroid clonotypes that were expanded above 0.001.

This clonotype occurred a few times. Its antigen is unidentified. Hyperthyroidism had been newly diagnosed in patients aged 18 to 65, and its duration was under 2 months. Thyroid ultrasound, orbital computed tomography, clinical symptoms, and serum thyroxine and TRAb underpinned diagnoses. Per the germline V gene, CDR1 is SGHTA and CDR2 is FQGTGA. CDR3 length: 15 residues. J gave up 0 bases and V 3 bases, and 3 bases lay outside the gene matches. TCR beta CDR3 region amplification was performed from RNA transcripts. The HTBI primer set drove a first-round RT-PCR of the TCR CDR3. TCRdb reanalysed the multiplex PCR reads using MiXCR and keeps one entry per CDR3 protein. The sample carries under 400,000 distinct CDR3 sequences, around a sixth recorded once.

The source material was blood. This TCR derives from a woman aged 50 to 60 with Graves' hyperthyroidism. J is TRBJ2-3 and V is TRBV7-3; 7 bases match TRBD1. The CDR3 coding sequence is TGTGCCAGCAGCTTGGACAGGACTAGCACAGATACGCAGTATTTT. It specifies CASSLDRTSTDTQYF.